This T cell receptor beta chain derives from a study of T cell changes during pregnancy in multiple sclerosis. TCRdb keeps only in-frame clones here, not all; method: immunoSEQ multiplex PCR. The table lists over 50,000 clones, over 80% of them singletons. Germline lookup yields CDR1 SNHLY and CDR2 FYNNEI. The junction had 2 bases not matched to a gene; V was cut back by 4 bases and J by 5 bases. The CDR3 covers 13 residues. The material was peripheral blood, obtained in the first trimester of pregnancy. The TCR originated in a female donor in good health, enrolled as a control in a pregnancy study. The rearrangement uses TRBV2 and TRBJ2-1, with 7 nucleotides matching TRBD1. DNA of the CDR3: TGTGCCAGCAGTGTACAGGGGCACAATGAGCAGTTCTTC. Encoded protein: CASSVQGHNEQFF.